This T cell receptor beta chain was identified in a study of vaccination effects on CD4 cells after COVID-19. About this clone: The antigen is not known.

Sequencing followed a ViraFEST assay step that expanded antigen-specific CD4+ T cells with viral peptide pools. It was after nine to eleven days of culture that CD4+ T cells were isolated. Among the vaccine recipients, none had a prior SARS-CoV-2 infection, and nucleocapsid antibodies were negative. Study-level results: Clones of infection and vaccine origin contracted markedly late after vaccination.

Generated by immunoSEQ multiplex PCR, the TCRdb table keeps only in-frame clones and is missing some. The sample has some 65,000 clones; roughly 76% are singletons. The germline V and J ends were trimmed by 4 bases and 0 bases, with 12 bases remaining between them. The V gene's germline CDR1 is KGHSH and CDR2 LQKENI. This CDR3 contains 15 residues. This TCR was recovered from a human donor who received a COVID-19 vaccine. The sample was CD4+ T cells from PBMCs cultured with HCoV-NL63 spike peptides, taken before COVID-19 vaccination. J is TRBJ2-5 and V is TRBV18; perhaps TRBD1 as D (5 bases). The CDR3: CASSQNQGNQETQYF. The CDR3 nucleotides are TGTGCCAGCTCACAAAATCAGGGAAACCAAGAGACCCAGTACTTC.